This T cell receptor beta chain was observed in a study of beta chain features in type 1 diabetes. In the study overall: Similarity in age, gender and cell yields was seen between patients and healthy donors.

Investigators reverse transcribed all isolated RNA, so they sequenced expressed TCRB transcripts. Assay: immunoSEQ multiplex PCR; the TCRdb copy retains only in-frame clones and omits some. The sample holds some 410,000 clones, about 15% seen once. Broader study findings: Possible PCR preference for shorter templates applied equally to patients and controls.

The CDR3 is 16 residues long. V lost 7 bases and J lost 4; bases outside the gene matches: 11. Looked up from germline, CDR1 is ENHRY and CDR2 is SYGVKD. Comments on this clone: Its target is not known.

The receptor's source is a young man in good health. The sequenced sample was naive CD4+ T cells from blood. The chain has TRBV10-3 and TRBJ2-1, with 9 bases that match TRBD2. Written as DNA, the CDR3 is TGTGCCATCAAAGTGGCTAGCGGGACGACTTACAATGAGCAGTTCTTC. Protein: CAIKVASGTTYNEQFF.